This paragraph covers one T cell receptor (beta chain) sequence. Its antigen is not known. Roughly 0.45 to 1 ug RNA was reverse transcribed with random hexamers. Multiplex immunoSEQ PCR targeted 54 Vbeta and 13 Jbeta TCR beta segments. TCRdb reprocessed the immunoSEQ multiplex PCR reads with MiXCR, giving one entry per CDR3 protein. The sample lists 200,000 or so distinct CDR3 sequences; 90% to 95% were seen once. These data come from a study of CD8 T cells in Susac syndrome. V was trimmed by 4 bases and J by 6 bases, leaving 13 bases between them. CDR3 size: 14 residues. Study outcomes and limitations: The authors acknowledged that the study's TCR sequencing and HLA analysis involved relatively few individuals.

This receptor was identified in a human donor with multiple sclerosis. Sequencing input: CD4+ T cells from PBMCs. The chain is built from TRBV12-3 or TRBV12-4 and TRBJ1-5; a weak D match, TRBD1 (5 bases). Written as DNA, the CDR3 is TGTGCCAGCAGTTGGGAGGCGAGGGGTCAGCCCCAGCATTTT. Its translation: CASSWEARGQPQHF.